These 15 T cell receptor beta chains came from one sample sequenced in a study of Ad26.COV2.S vaccination and SARS-CoV-2 variants. Sample treatment: some 19 received Ad26.COV2.S at low or high dose, single or two shots; roughly five received placebo; per-sample allocation not given. Samples came from day 63 after the first vaccine or placebo injection. Sequencing was performed with immunoSEQ multiplex PCR; in TCRdb, only in-frame clones are kept and a portion is missing. This table has approximately 450,000 clones, 75% to 95% appearing once. This sample comprised peripheral blood, obtained in a trial of Ad26.COV2.S vaccine versus placebo. These receptors came from a person between 18 and 59 years old who received the Ad26.COV2.S COVID-19 vaccine or a placebo.

The chain recombines TRBV7-9 with TRBJ2-1; 8 nucleotides align to TRBD2. After removal of 1 base from V and 5 bases from J, the junction contained 7 bases not matched to a gene. Germline CDR1 SEHNR, CDR2 FQNEAQ (reference sequence). This CDR3 has 16 residues. The CDR3 nucleotides read TGTGCCAGCAGCTTAGATGGCGGGAGGTCTGACAATGAGCAGTTCTTC. This sequence encodes CASSLDGGRSDNEQFF.

V is TRBV9 and J is TRBJ2-7; maybe TRBD2 (6 bases). The germline V and J ends were trimmed by 0 bases and 7 bases, with 14 bases remaining between them. Germline V gene lookup returns CDR1 SGDLS and CDR2 YYNGEE. The CDR3 totals 14 residues. The CDR3 region is CASSVATSAGEQYF. As DNA, the CDR3 is TGTGCCAGCAGCGTAGCTACGAGTGCGGGAGAGCAGTACTTC.

This sequence joins TRBV7-9 and TRBJ1-6, with 10 bases lining up with TRBD1. Germline V gene sequence: CDR1 SEHNR, CDR2 FQNEAQ (reference sequence). The CDR3 is 14 residues long. Trimming at V came to 5 bases and at J to 10 bases, leaving 5 bases not matched to a gene. CDR3 sequence (DNA): TGTGCCAGCAGCCTGGACAGGGGGAACTCACCCCTCCACTTT. This codes for CASSLDRGNSPLHF.

The table lists this clone with a count of one. V and J are TRBV5-4 and TRBJ2-2; tentative D call: TRBD1 (6 bases). The germline V gene encodes CDR1 SGHNT and CDR2 YYREEE (reference sequence). V lost 4 bases and J 1 base, leaving 14 bases between the germline ends. This CDR3 is built from 16 residues. CDR3: CASSVPGHQNTGELFF. The CDR3 DNA reads TGTGCCAGCAGCGTGCCGGGACACCAGAACACCGGGGAGCTGTTTTTT. Variable domain in full (rest from reference TRBV5-4 and TRBJ2-2): ETGVTQSPTHLIKTRGQQVTLRCSSQSGHNTVSWYQQALGQGPQFIFQYYREEENGRGNFPPRFSGLQFPNYSSELNVNALELDDSALYLCASSVPGHQNTGELFFGEGSRLTVL.

The V gene is TRBV18, the J gene TRBJ2-7; 7 nucleotides align to TRBD1. The CDR3 sequence is 14 residues long. Germline V gene data show CDR1 as KGHSH and CDR2 as LQKENI. J lost 4 bases, V lost 4 bases, and 7 bases had no gene match. The CDR3 DNA sequence: TGTGCCAGCTCACGTGAGGGGGCTGGATACGAGCAGTACTTC. This codes for CASSREGAGYEQYF.

The CDR3 DNA follows: TGTGCCTGGAGTGGGGGGGGCTCTGGGGCCAACGTCCTGACTTTC. As protein: CAWSGGGSGANVLTF. The genes are TRBV30 and TRBJ2-6, with 7 bases lining up with TRBD2. The V gene's germline CDR1 is GTSNPN and CDR2 SVGIG (reference sequence). The trim removed 1 base at V and 0 bases at J, leaving 0 bases unmatched. The CDR3 has 15 residues. Complete variable domain (other parts from reference TRBV30 and TRBJ2-6): SQTIHQWPATLVQPVGSPLSLECTVEGTSNPNLYWYRQAAGRGLQLLFYSVGIGQISSEVPQNLSASRPQDRQFILSSKKLLLSDSGFYLCAWSGGGSGANVLTFGAGSRLTVL.

V gene TRBV7-8 combines with J gene TRBJ2-1; D not resolved. V was shortened by 5 bases and J by 6 bases, with 20 bases between the two germline ends. This CDR3 has 16 residues. The germline CDR1 and CDR2 sequences are SGHVS and FQNEAQ. The CDR3 sequence is CASSPQSGLDLNEQFF. For the CDR3, the DNA is TGTGCCAGCAGCCCGCAGTCAGGCCTAGACCTCAATGAGCAGTTCTTC.

The chain joins TRBV5-1 to TRBJ2-2; D assignment may be TRBD1 or TRBD2 (6 bases each). This CDR3 is built from 15 residues. The germline V gene encodes CDR1 SGHRS and CDR2 YFSETQ. V lost 0 bases and J lost 5, with 11 bases in between. This chain's CDR3 is CASSLAGGATGELFF. CDR3 nucleotide sequence: TGCGCCAGCAGCTTGGCCGGGGGCGCTACCGGGGAGCTGTTTTTT.

The V call is TRBV2, the J call TRBJ2-2, with 11 bases aligning to TRBD2. Trimming took 10 bases from V and 6 from J; bases not matched to a gene: 13. The CDR3 totals 16 residues. Germline V gene lookup returns CDR1 SNHLY and CDR2 FYNNEI. DNA for the CDR3: TGTGCCACTCAGTTACTAGCGGGAGTAATAGCCGGGGAGCTGTTTTTT. Encoded protein: CATQLLAGVIAGELFF.

The chain uses TRBV19 and TRBJ2-5; D is uncertain. Per germline, CDR1 LNHDA and CDR2 SQIVND (reference sequence). The CDR3 extends over 12 amino acids. The CDR3 DNA sequence: TGTTTCCCATACCCCCCGCGGGAGACCCAGTACTTC. It yields the protein CFPYPPRETQYF.

V and J are TRBV6-1 and TRBJ1-2, with D possibly TRBD1 on 6 matching bases. The CDR3 runs 15 residues. V dropped 1 base and J dropped 4 bases, with 13 bases sitting between them. Germline lookup yields CDR1 MNHNS and CDR2 SASEGT. CDR3: CASSEVGTLIYGYTF. The DNA for the CDR3 is TGTGCCAGCAGTGAAGTCGGGACACTTATCTATGGCTACACCTTC.

The CDR3 nucleotides are TGCGCCAGCAGCCTCTCAGGAGTAGGAGAGACCCAGTACTTC. Amino acids: CASSLSGVGETQYF. This chain connects TRBV4-3 to TRBJ2-5; no clear D. Trimming removed 4 bases from V and 4 bases from J, with 13 bases in between. This CDR3 has 14 residues. The germline CDR1 and CDR2 sequences are LGHNA and YSLEER.

The gene calls are TRBV5-4 and TRBJ2-1, with D uncertain. Germline loops: CDR1 SGHNT, CDR2 YYREEE (reference sequence). The germline V and J ends were trimmed by 1 base and 4 bases, with 6 bases remaining between them. The CDR3 consists of 13 residues. CDR3 sequence (DNA): TGTGCCAGCAGCTTGAACGGGTACAATGAGCAGTTCTTC. Translated, it gives CASSLNGYNEQFF. Together with reference TRBV5-4 and TRBJ2-1, the CDR3 gives the full variable domain: ETGVTQSPTHLIKTRGQQVTLRCSSQSGHNTVSWYQQALGQGPQFIFQYYREEENGRGNFPPRFSGLQFPNYSSELNVNALELDDSALYLCASSLNGYNEQFFGPGTRLTVL.

The count of this clone is one. The V gene is TRBV12-5, the J gene TRBJ1-1, with a possible D match to TRBD1 (6 bases). V was pared by 4 bases and J by 7 bases, with 13 bases between. This CDR3 spans 13 amino acids. Per the germline V gene, CDR1 is LGHNT and CDR2 is FRNRAP. The DNA for the CDR3 is TGTGCTAGTGGTTGGAGGGGGGGCAATGAAGCTTTCTTT. This encodes CASGWRGGNEAFF.

The chain uses TRBV10-3 and TRBJ2-5; 7 nucleotides line up with TRBD1. Germline CDR1 ENHRY, CDR2 SYGVKD. Germline trimming cut 3 bases from V and 2 bases from J; bases unmatched to any gene: 9. The CDR3 covers 16 residues. DNA for the CDR3: TGTGCCATCAGTGACCGACAGGGTTTCCCTCAAGAGACCCAGTACTTC. Translated: CAISDRQGFPQETQYF.